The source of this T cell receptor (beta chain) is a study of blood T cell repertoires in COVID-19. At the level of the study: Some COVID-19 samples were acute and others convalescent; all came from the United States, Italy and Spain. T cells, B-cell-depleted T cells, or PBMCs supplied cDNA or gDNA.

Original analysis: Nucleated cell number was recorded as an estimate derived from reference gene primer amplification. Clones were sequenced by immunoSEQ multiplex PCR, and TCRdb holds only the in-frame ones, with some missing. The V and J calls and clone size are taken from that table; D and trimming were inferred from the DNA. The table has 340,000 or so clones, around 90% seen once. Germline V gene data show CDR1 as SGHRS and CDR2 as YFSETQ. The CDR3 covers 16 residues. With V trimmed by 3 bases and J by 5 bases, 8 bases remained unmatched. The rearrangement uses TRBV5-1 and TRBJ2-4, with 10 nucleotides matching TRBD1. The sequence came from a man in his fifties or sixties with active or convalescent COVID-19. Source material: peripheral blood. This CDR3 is CASSSRQGALQNIQYF. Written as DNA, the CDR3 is TGCGCCAGCAGCTCTCGACAGGGGGCTCTCCAAAACATTCAGTACTTC. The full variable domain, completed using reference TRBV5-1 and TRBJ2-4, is KAGVTQTPRYLIKTRGQQVTLSCSPISGHRSVSWYQQTPGQGLQFLFEYFSETQRNKGNFPGRFSGRQFSNSRSEMNVSTLELGDSALYLCASSSRQGALQNIQYFGAGTRLSVL.